Presented here are 5 T cell receptor beta chains from one specimen sequenced in a study of shared clonotypes between healthy human individuals. TCRdb's table, derived via immunoSEQ multiplex PCR, lists solely in-frame clones and lacks some. The data show over a million clones, with about 98.5% seen just once and approximately 0.4% held by the top ten. The material sequenced was naive CD4+ T cells sorted from blood. This sample's subset: CD45RA+ positively selected. The receptors originated from a man in his thirties or forties in good health.

Only one count was recorded for this clone. The chain joins TRBV28 to TRBJ2-7, with D possibly being TRBD2 (6 bases). This CDR3 region has 14 residues. The V gene's germline CDR1 is MDHEN and CDR2 SYDVKM. V was trimmed by 10 bases and J by 3 bases, leaving 19 bases between them. CDR3 protein: CATGPGGKDYEQYF. The CDR3 DNA reads TGTGCCACGGGCCCTGGGGGGAAAGACTACGAGCAGTACTTC.

The V and J genes are TRBV28 and TRBJ1-1; D is undetermined. CDR1 is MDHEN, CDR2 SYDVKM, per germline. V lost 6 bases and J lost 1, with 9 bases in between. The CDR3 spans 13 residues. The CDR3 DNA reads TGTGCCAGCAGCCTCCCCCCGAACACTGAAGCTTTCTTT. Its protein product is CASSLPPNTEAFF.

As for this clone: The same CDR3 also results from other DNA sequences found in this sample. This chain joins TRBV5-4 and TRBJ2-7, with TRBD1 identical over 7 bases. The germline gives CDR1 SGHNT, CDR2 YYREEE (reference sequence). With V trimmed by 2 bases and J by 1 base, 3 bases remained unmatched. The CDR3 length is 14 residues. The CDR3: CASSLDRASYEQYF. The CDR3 DNA is TGTGCCAGCAGCTTAGACAGGGCGTCCTACGAGCAGTACTTC. Filled out from reference TRBV5-4 and TRBJ2-7, the complete variable domain reads ETGVTQSPTHLIKTRGQQVTLRCSSQSGHNTVSWYQQALGQGPQFIFQYYREEENGRGNFPPRFSGLQFPNYSSELNVNALELDDSALYLCASSLDRASYEQYFGPGTRLTVT.

Worth noting for this clone: Other DNA sequences of this sample code for an identical CDR3. The chain joins TRBV11-2 to TRBJ1-1, with D possibly TRBD1 on 5 matching bases. The CDR3 covers 14 residues. The V end was cut by 1 base, the J end by 1 base, with 7 bases between. The germline gives CDR1 SGHAT, CDR2 FQNNGV. This CDR3 is CASSLGRANTEAFF. CDR3 nucleotide sequence: TGTGCCAGCAGCTTAGGCAGGGCGAACACTGAAGCTTTCTTT.

The CDR3 reads CASSDGQGRNQPQHF. For the CDR3, the DNA is TGTGCCAGCTCAGACGGACAGGGACGCAATCAGCCCCAGCATTTT. This chain links TRBV18 with TRBJ1-5; 8 bases align to TRBD1. Per germline, CDR1 KGHSH and CDR2 LQKENI. The CDR3 is 15 amino acids. V trimming: 5 bases; J trimming: 2 bases; junction bases outside the gene matches: 5. The full variable domain, with the rest looked up from reference TRBV18 and TRBJ1-5, is NAGVMQNPRHLVRRRGQEARLRCSPMKGHSHVYWYRQLPEEGLKFMVYLQKENIIDESGMPKERFSAEFPKEGPSILRIQQVVRGDSAAYFCASSDGQGRNQPQHFGDGTRLSIL.